This T cell receptor beta chain stems from a study of blood T cell repertoires in COVID-19. Study as a whole: In each case, the material was cDNA or gDNA derived from T cells, B-cell-depleted T cells, or PBMCs.

Trimming removed 9 bases from V and 4 bases from J; junction bases left unmatched: 9. The germline V gene encodes CDR1 SGHNT and CDR2 YYREEE (reference sequence). This CDR3 has 14 amino acids. In the original analysis: The assay estimated nucleated cells by amplifying reference gene primers. Clones were sequenced by immunoSEQ multiplex PCR, and TCRdb holds only the in-frame ones, with some missing. V and J calls and clone size are copied from that table; D and trimming were computed from the DNA. The sample carries tens of thousands of clones, around 84% recorded once. The sequencing sample was made of peripheral blood. This receptor was taken from a man over 45 with acute or convalescent COVID-19. The chain joins TRBV5-4 to TRBJ2-5, with 10 bases identical to TRBD1. The CDR3 nucleotides are TGTGCCACCCTACCGACAGGGGGCATAGAGACCCAGTACTTC. Translating gives CATLPTGGIETQYF.